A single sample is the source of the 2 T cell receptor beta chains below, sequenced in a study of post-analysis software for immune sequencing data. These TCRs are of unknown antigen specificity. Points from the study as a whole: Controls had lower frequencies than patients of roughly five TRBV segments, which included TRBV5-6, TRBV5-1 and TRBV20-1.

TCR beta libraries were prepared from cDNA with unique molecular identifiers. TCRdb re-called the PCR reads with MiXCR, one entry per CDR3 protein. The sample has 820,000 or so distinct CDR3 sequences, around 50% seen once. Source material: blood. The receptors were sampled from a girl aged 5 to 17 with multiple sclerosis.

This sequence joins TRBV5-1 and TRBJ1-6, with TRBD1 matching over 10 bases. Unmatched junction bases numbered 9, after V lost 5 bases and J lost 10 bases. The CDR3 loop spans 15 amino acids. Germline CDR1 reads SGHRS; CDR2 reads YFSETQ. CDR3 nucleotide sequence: TGCGCCAGCAGTTCCGGCGGGACAGGGGAATCACCCCTCCACTTT. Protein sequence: CASSSGGTGESPLHF.

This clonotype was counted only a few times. The CDR3 DNA follows: TGTGCCAGCAGTTTATTTGACACAGATACGCAGTATTTT. Translation: CASSLFDTDTQYF. The chain employs TRBV12-3 or TRBV12-4 and TRBJ2-3; the D is unclear. With 2 bases removed from V and 2 bases from J, the gap between germline ends came to 5 bases. The CDR3 runs to 13 residues.